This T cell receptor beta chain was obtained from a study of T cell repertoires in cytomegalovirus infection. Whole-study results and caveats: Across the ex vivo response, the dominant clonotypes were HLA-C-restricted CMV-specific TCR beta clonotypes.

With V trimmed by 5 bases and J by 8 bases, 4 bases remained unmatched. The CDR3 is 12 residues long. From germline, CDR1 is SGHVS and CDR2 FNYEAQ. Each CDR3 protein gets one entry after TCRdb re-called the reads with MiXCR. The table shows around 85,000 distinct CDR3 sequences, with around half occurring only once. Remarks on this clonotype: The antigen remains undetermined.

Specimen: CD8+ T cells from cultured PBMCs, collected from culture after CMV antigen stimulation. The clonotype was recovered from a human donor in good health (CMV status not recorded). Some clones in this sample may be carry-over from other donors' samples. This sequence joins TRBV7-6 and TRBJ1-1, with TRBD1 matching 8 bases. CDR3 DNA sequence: TGTGCCAGCAGCCGCGACAGGGGAGAAGCTTTCTTT. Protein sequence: CASSRDRGEAFF.